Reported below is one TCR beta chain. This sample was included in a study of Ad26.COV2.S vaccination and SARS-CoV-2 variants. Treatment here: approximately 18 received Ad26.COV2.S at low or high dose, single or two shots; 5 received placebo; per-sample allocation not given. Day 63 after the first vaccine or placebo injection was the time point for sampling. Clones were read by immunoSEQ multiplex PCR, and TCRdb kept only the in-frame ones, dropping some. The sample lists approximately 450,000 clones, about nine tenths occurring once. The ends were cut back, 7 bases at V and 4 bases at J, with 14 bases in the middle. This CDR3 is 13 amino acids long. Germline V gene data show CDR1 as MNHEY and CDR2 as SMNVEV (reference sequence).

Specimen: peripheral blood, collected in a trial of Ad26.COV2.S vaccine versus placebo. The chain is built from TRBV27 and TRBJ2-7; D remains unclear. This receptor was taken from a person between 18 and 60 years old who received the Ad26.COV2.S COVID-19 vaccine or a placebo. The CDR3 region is CASTKASSYEQYF. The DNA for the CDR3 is TGTGCCAGCACTAAGGCCTCCTCATACGAGCAGTACTTC.